One and the same sample provided the 10 T cell receptor beta chains below, sequenced in a study of technical replicates of blood from a handful of donors. Using immunoSEQ multiplex PCR, the repertoire was profiled, and TCRdb retains in-frame clones only, with some absent. Here the sample spans 98,000 or so clones, approximately 94% being singletons. Sequenced input: T cells isolated from PBMCs. The origin of the receptors is a human donor in good health.

This chain uses TRBV5-1 with TRBJ2-1; D is perhaps TRBD2 (6 bases). Germline CDR1 is SGHRS and CDR2 is YFSETQ. V lost 4 bases and J 0 bases, leaving 20 bases between the germline ends. There are 18 residues in the CDR3. Here the CDR3 DNA reads TGCGCCAGCAGCGGGGAGGATGGTGGCAGCCTCTCCTACAATGAGCAGTTCTTC. This encodes CASSGEDGGSLSYNEQFF. The complete variable domain, with remaining parts taken from reference TRBV5-1 and TRBJ2-1, reads KAGVTQTPRYLIKTRGQQVTLSCSPISGHRSVSWYQQTPGQGLQFLFEYFSETQRNKGNFPGRFSGRQFSNSRSEMNVSTLELGDSALYLCASSGEDGGSLSYNEQFFGPGTRLTVL.

The rearrangement uses TRBV2 and TRBJ2-4, with a weak D call TRBD2 (6 bases). This CDR3 comprises 15 residues. CDR1 SNHLY and CDR2 FYNNEI come from the germline V gene. The V gene lost 8 bases and the J gene lost 1 base, with 15 bases spanning the gap. The CDR3 DNA sequence: TGTGCCAGCCGGGGGTTCGTGAGTGCCAAAAACATTCAGTACTTC. This gives the protein CASRGFVSAKNIQYF. Filled out from reference TRBV2 and TRBJ2-4, the complete variable domain reads EPEVTQTPSHQVTQMGQEVILRCVPISNHLYFYWYRQILGQKVEFLVSFYNNEISEKSEIFDDQFSVERPDGSNFTLKIRSTKLEDSAMYFCASRGFVSAKNIQYFGAGTRLSVL.

CDR3 DNA: TGTGCCAGCAGTGTGAGAACAGGGAACACCGGGGAGCTGTTTTTT. It yields the protein CASSVRTGNTGELFF. The rearrangement uses TRBV2 and TRBJ2-2; a possible D gene is TRBD1 (5 bases). The V gene lost 4 bases and the J gene lost 1 base, with 10 bases spanning the gap. This CDR3 is 15 amino acids long. Germline values: CDR1 SNHLY, CDR2 FYNNEI.

The rearrangement uses TRBV9 and TRBJ2-5; TRBD2 matches at 11 bases. CDR1 and CDR2 from the germline V gene are SGDLS and YYNGEE. This CDR3 spans 15 amino acids. The junction had 4 bases not matched to a gene; V was cut back by 4 bases and J by 2 bases. CDR3 in amino acids: CASSQRLAGQETQYF. In DNA form, the CDR3 reads TGTGCCAGCAGCCAAAGACTAGCGGGACAAGAGACCCAGTACTTC. Complete variable domain (other parts from reference TRBV9 and TRBJ2-5): DSGVTQTPKHLITATGQRVTLRCSPRSGDLSVYWYQQSLDQGLQFLIQYYNGEERAKGNILERFSAQQFPDLHSELNLSSLELGDSALYFCASSQRLAGQETQYFGPGTRLLVL.

The V call is TRBV7-2, the J call TRBJ2-1, with TRBD2 matching 10 bases. This CDR3 comprises 15 residues. After removal of 10 bases from V and 4 bases from J, the junction contained 10 bases not matched to a gene. The germline CDR1 and CDR2 sequences are SGHTA and FQGNSA. CDR3 DNA sequence: TGTGCCACCATAACCGGGACTAGCGTATACAATGAGCAGTTCTTC. Protein: CATITGTSVYNEQFF.

The chain uses TRBV6-5 and TRBJ2-7; 11 bases line up with TRBD2. V lost 6 bases and J lost 1; bases outside the gene matches: 2. The CDR3 has 14 residues. The germline V gene encodes CDR1 MNHEY and CDR2 SVGAGI. The CDR3 loop is CASSLAGGSYEQYF. For the CDR3, the DNA is TGTGCCAGCAGCCTAGCGGGAGGATCCTACGAGCAGTACTTC.

The rearrangement joins TRBV15 to TRBJ2-7; a weak D match, TRBD1 (6 bases). CDR3 size: 15 residues. The germline V gene has CDR1 LNHNV and CDR2 YYDKDF (reference sequence). V gave up 10 bases and J gave up 3 bases, with 22 bases separating them. The CDR3 nucleotides are TGTGCCATCAGTAGGTCACGGGACACCATCTACGAGCAGTACTTC. Residues: CAISRSRDTIYEQYF.

This clone has only one observation. V is TRBV4-1 and J is TRBJ2-1, with 11 bases aligning to TRBD2. From germline, CDR1 is MGHRA and CDR2 YSYEKL. Germline trimming cut 5 bases from V and 1 base from J; bases unmatched to any gene: 4. There are 16 residues in the CDR3. CDR3: CASSLRTSGSYNEQFF. The CDR3 nucleotides read TGCGCCAGCAGCTTAAGGACTAGCGGGTCCTACAATGAGCAGTTCTTC.

The rearrangement links TRBV5-1 to TRBJ1-6; no clear D gene. The CDR3 has 13 residues. Trimming pared 0 bases from V and 8 bases from J, leaving 6 bases between. Germline values: CDR1 SGHRS, CDR2 YFSETQ. CDR3 sequence: CASSLVEDSPLHF. DNA for the CDR3: TGCGCCAGCAGCTTGGTCGAGGATTCACCCCTCCACTTT. Full variable domain (rest looked up from reference TRBV5-1 and TRBJ1-6): KAGVTQTPRYLIKTRGQQVTLSCSPISGHRSVSWYQQTPGQGLQFLFEYFSETQRNKGNFPGRFSGRQFSNSRSEMNVSTLELGDSALYLCASSLVEDSPLHFGNGTRLTVT.

The chain employs TRBV6-5 and TRBJ2-7; 7 bases agree with TRBD2. The CDR3 runs to 10 residues. CDR1 and CDR2 from the germline V gene are MNHEY and SVGAGI. With 8 bases clipped from V and 7 bases from J, the junction kept 2 bases outside the gene matches. Here the CDR3 DNA reads TGTGCCAGCTGGGGAGGGGAGCAGTACTTC. Translating gives CASWGGEQYF.